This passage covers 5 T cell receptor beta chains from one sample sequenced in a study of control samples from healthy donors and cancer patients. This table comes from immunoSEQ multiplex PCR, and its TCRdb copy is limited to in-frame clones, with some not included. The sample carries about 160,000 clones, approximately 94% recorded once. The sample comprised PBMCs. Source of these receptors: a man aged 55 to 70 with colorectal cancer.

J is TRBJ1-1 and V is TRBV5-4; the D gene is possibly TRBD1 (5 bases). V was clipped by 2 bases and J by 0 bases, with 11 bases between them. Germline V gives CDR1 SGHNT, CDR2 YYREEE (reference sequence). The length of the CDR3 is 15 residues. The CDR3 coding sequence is TGTGCCAGCAGCTTCGAGGGACGGCTGAACACTGAAGCTTTCTTT. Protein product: CASSFEGRLNTEAFF.

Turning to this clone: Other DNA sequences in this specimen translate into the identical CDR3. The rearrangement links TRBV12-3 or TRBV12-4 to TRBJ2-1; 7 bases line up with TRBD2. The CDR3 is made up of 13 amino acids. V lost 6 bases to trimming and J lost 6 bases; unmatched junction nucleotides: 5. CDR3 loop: CASSLGGGNEQFF. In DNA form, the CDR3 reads TGTGCCAGCAGCCTGGGGGGGGGCAATGAGCAGTTCTTC.

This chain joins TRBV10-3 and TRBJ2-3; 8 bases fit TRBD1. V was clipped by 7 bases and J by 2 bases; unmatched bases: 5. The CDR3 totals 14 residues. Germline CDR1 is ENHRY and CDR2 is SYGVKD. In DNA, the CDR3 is TGTGCCATCAAACCGGGACAGGACACAGATACGCAGTATTTT. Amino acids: CAIKPGQDTDTQYF.

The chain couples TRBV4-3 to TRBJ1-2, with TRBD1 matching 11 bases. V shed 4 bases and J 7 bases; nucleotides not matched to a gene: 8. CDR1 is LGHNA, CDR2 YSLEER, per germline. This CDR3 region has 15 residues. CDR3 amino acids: CASSPPRTGGGGYTF. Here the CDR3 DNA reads TGCGCCAGCAGCCCCCCTAGGACAGGGGGCGGTGGCTACACCTTC.

This CDR3 reads CASLTGGRATGEQYF. CDR3 nucleotides: TGTGCCAGCCTCACGGGGGGGCGCGCAACGGGGGAGCAGTACTTC. This chain uses TRBV6-6 with TRBJ2-7, with 8 bases lining up with TRBD2. Trimming cost V 8 bases and J 7 bases; bases outside gene matches: 16. Germline assignment: CDR1 MNHNY and CDR2 SVGAGI (reference sequence). This CDR3 is built from 15 residues.